This T cell receptor (beta chain) was obtained from a study of cytomegalovirus exposure and HLA in healthy donors listed by TCRdb under 2017. Broadly, across the study: According to an earlier analysis of 550 to 750 of the donors, about 179 million T cells yielded 100 million or so unique TCR beta sequences and about 280 Gb of sequence data. Because of strong linkage in the cohort, roughly 5 DR-DQ haplotypes were treated as single units for association and clustering. To study patterns of TCR occurrence, a later analysis re-analyzed previously published TCR beta repertoires from 666 donors and added high-resolution HLA genotyping. On average, roughly 250,000 unique TCR beta nucleotide sequences were sequenced per donor among 398 genotyped donors of the cohort, with roughly 20% of those sequences being non-productive. The T cell repertoires of 666 subjects were profiled by immunosequencing and related to cytomegalovirus serostatus. Along with the approximately 650-subject first cohort, a separate validation cohort of around 110 different subjects was used. To decide whether each TCR beta V gene segment behaved as functional or pseudogenic, an earlier analysis of some 580 of the donors relied on high-throughput TCR beta sequencing. The study aimed to test whether cataloging public T cell receptors could reveal signatures of past pathogen exposure. To predict cytomegalovirus infection status, the study brought together high-throughput TCR immunosequencing, statistical association of individual TCRs with disease status, and machine learning. About 310 gigabases of sequencing data and 78 million or so unique TCR sequences were included in an early release covering about 620 HLA-typed donors. Every discovery cohort repertoire had been produced on one sequencing platform. Typing coverage differed by locus: A, B, C, DRB1 and DQB1 were typed in roughly 620-630 donors, DQA1 in 500 to 550, DPA1 in approximately 600, and DPB1 in roughly 470. The genetic ancestry cluster associated with self-reported Caucasian donors included roughly four fifths of the approximately 400 genotyped donors. Both class I and class II loci were covered by HLA typing, at four-digit resolution. In the later analysis, no new phenotypic data were used to find candidate immune exposures; instead, reliance was placed on TCR beta sequences and their occurrence across donors. In a later genetic analysis, genome-wide SNP genotypes for 398 of the 666 donors were used, and that subset was treated as a discovery cohort. Donor age, sex, ethnicity and CMV serostatus were compiled together with the repertoire data.

The library was produced with the immunoSEQ multiplex PCR assay. For the multiplex PCR, a mixture combining 60 forward primers for TCR Vbeta segments and 13 reverse primers for TCR Jbeta segments was used. Amplification of the CDR3 region of rearranged TCR beta genes was performed with a multiplex PCR assay on genomic DNA. The Illumina HiSeq System was used to sequence the amplified TCR beta libraries as 87-base-pair reads. Per the authors' processing: A later analysis tallied 80 million to 95 million unique TCR beta chains across the 640 or so repertoires, and around 9.9 million of those chains were shared by two or more donors. A nearest-neighbor algorithm error-corrected the raw reads and collapsed the reads into unique sequences, merging closely related sequences to remove PCR and sequencing errors. CDR3 sequences were aligned to IMGT reference sequences to assign V, D and J gene segments. For a sequence to be retained, a match of at least six nucleotides to both a V gene segment and a J gene segment was required. A rearrangement was called productive if the CDR3 had no stop codons and remained in frame with V and J, and every other rearrangement was called non-productive. Following IMGT convention, CDR3 was defined as the stretch from the second conserved V-encoded cysteine up to the conserved J-encoded phenylalanine. The earlier analysis of more than 450 of the donors excluded sequences that lacked an unambiguous match to a single V gene segment. An earlier analysis of several hundred of the donors called V segments functional above 56.7% productive rearrangements and segregating when the between-donor standard deviation exceeded 5%. A statistical classification framework was built to diagnose cytomegalovirus status from the catalog of TCR beta chain sequences. In a later analysis, TCR nucleotide sequences were compared against IMGT/GENE-DB human TR gene sequences so that V and J genes could be assigned. The TCRdist pipeline was used in a later analysis to assign CDR3 sequences and most-parsimonious VDJ recombination scenarios. In a later analysis, every TCR beta chain was defined by the combination of its CDR3 amino acid sequence and its V-gene family, and reads without a unique V-gene family were dropped. In a later analysis, 450 to 600 highly shared, low-generation-probability nucleotide sequences were removed to address suspected cross-contamination and a sequencing artifact. In a later analysis, a clonal expansion index was calculated for each public chain from normalized within-repertoire ranks of inferred template counts. Generation probabilities in a later analysis came from a VDJ recombination model fitted to out-of-frame rearrangements, and those results were checked against IGoR. Hypergeometric tests were used in a later analysis to score TCR-TCR, TCR-HLA and TCR-CMV co-occurrence, with a repertoire-size bias correction applied to the TCR pairs. In a later analysis, false discovery rates were estimated by permuting HLA or CMV assignments 20 times. In a later analysis, co-occurring TCRs were grouped with DBSCAN, and TCRdist sequence similarity was added when clustering was performed within HLA-allele-positive subsets. For co-occurrence clustering, repertoires with fewer than 30,000 or more than 120,000 public chains were excluded, along with about five repertoires with anomalous nucleotide sharing. TCRdb limited this immuneACCESS table to in-frame rearrangements with V and J called. A share of clones is missing; checked studies link under half to unresolved V genes, and the rest is unexplained. V and J calls and clone size follow that table, whereas D and trimming were derived from the DNA. This sample lists some 190,000 clones; over 65% were detected once. The ten largest clonotypes hold around 1.5% of the sample.

CDR1 and CDR2 were assigned from the germline V gene as MNHEY and SVGAGI. The CDR3, from cysteine to phenylalanine, totals 15 residues. CDR3 DNA is the only sequence kept; it has 45 bases, read in frame from the first base. Trimming removed 0 bases from V and 0 bases from J, leaving 8 bases between the germline ends. Details on this clone: No antigen is known for it. Qualities for individual bases were not recorded, and no much larger clone is one base off.

In total, roughly 710 healthy bone marrow donors made up the cohort. Cohort members were all nominally healthy when sampled, although unrecorded immune exposures were likely present. The donor tested CMV seronegative and was one of the 352 seronegative cohort members. Each donor provided a peripheral blood sample, and peripheral blood mononuclear cells were used for TCR beta sequencing. The Qiagen DNeasy Blood Extraction Kit was used to extract genomic DNA from the blood cell samples. General conclusions and limits of the study: CMV serostatus was the only immune exposure information available for the cohort. A cluster of highly shared sequence variants was judged likely to represent a technical artifact of the sequencing pipeline. In a later analysis, HLA-associated TCR beta chains showed more clonal expansion and lower generation probabilities than non-associated chains that were equally common. A further reported finding was that TCR beta sequences accurately predicted the HLA-A and HLA-B alleles for most subjects in the first cohort. Because HLA typing was missing for some donors at each locus, association tests included only the typed subset. Cytomegalovirus status was reported to be diagnosed by the classifier with high specificity and sensitivity in both the original and validation cohorts. Across donors, most TCR sequences were observed very rarely, whereas some public TCRs were present in many individuals. When HLA alleles, especially DR and DQ, strongly co-occurred, attributing TCR associations to individual alleles was difficult. In an earlier analysis of approximately 590 of the donors, most TCR beta V segments appeared in productive rearrangements about 87% or about 30% of the time, broadly matching IMGT annotations. A later analysis found that TCR association rates varied across HLA loci, with DRB1 alleles showing the most associated TCRs and HLA-C alleles the fewest. A total of 164 TCR beta chains were listed by the study as associated with cytomegalovirus. In a later analysis, some 18,000 TCR beta sequences were associated with specific HLA alleles at a false discovery rate of 0.05. In a later analysis, most CMV-associated TCR beta chains were found to appear HLA-restricted, with HLA associations seemingly driven largely by CMV exposure. Roughly 15 rarely observed V segments, including chromosome 9 orphons, were excluded from the earlier analysis of several hundred of the donors because counts were too low. Correlated functional status among segregating V segments might be attributable to linkage disequilibrium, but an unknown experimental factor could not be ruled out. A later genetic analysis reported fewer N-insertions in productive TCRs among donors in an Asian-associated ancestry cluster than the roughly 670-donor mean. The presence/absence analyses assumed that sequencing depth was roughly uniform across donors, and that assumption may not be true. In this cohort, only TCR beta chains were sequenced, and detectable features were limited by the absence of alpha or paired-chain data. An association between a missense DCLRE1C variant and V-gene and J-gene trimming of TCR beta chains was found in a later genetic analysis and replicated in an independent cohort. The authors suggested that the approach could potentially be generalized to other disease states and immunological phenotypes. Some IMGT-functional V segments, including TRBV6-2 and TRBV6-3, could not be told apart with the 87-base-pair reads, so those segments were excluded. In vitro tests confirmed that three of the cytomegalovirus-associated TCR beta chains recognize cytomegalovirus antigens. A later analysis reported that several top co-occurrence clusters appeared linked to parvovirus B19, influenza, CMV and Epstein-Barr virus.

The TCR originated in a man aged 18 to 29 in good health and CMV-seronegative. The sample was PBMCs. The chain joins TRBV6-5 to TRBJ1-2; too little of a D gene remains to name it. The sequence in DNA is TGTGCCAGCAGTTACTCTAGGCAGGCTAACTATGGCTACACCTTC. It specifies CASSYSRQANYGYTF.